The subject of this entry is one T cell receptor (beta chain). V was cut by 5 bases and J by 2 bases, with 14 bases left in between. The CDR3 is 15 amino acids. Germline lookup yields CDR1 SEHNR and CDR2 FQNEAQ (reference sequence). The record originates from a study of blood T cell repertoires in COVID-19. Those enrolled in Seattle joined during active infection and were followed longitudinally afterward. In the original workflow: Amplification from reference gene primers served as the basis for estimated nucleated cell counts. Data came from immunoSEQ multiplex PCR; TCRdb stores just in-frame clones and leaves some out. The D gene and trimming were derived from the DNA, and the V and J assignments and clone size from that table. The sample consists of about 200,000 clones, roughly 88% of them appearing once.

Sequenced input: peripheral blood. This receptor was obtained from a man aged 45-65 years with COVID-19, enrolled during active disease. The chain recombines TRBV7-9 with TRBJ2-3, with D possibly TRBD1 on 5 matching bases. CDR3 sequence reads: CASSQDILITDTQYF. The CDR3 DNA reads as TGTGCCAGCAGCCAGGACATTCTTATCACAGATACGCAGTATTTT.